Here is one TCR beta chain with its context. J lost 0 bases, V lost 5 bases, and 5 bases had no gene match. The CDR3 length is 15 residues. The germline V gene encodes CDR1 LGHNT and CDR2 FRNRAP. Only in-frame clones appear in the TCRdb table, and some are missing; sequencing was by immunoSEQ multiplex PCR. Among 200,000 to 250,000 clones, roughly four fifths were seen once, and the ten largest hold about 4.8%. The record originates from a study of blood T cell repertoires in COVID-19. The sequenced sample was peripheral blood. The receptor was derived from a woman between 65 and 79 years old with acute or convalescent COVID-19. V and J are TRBV12-5 and TRBJ2-3; 7 positions match TRBD2. CDR3 sequence (DNA): TGTGCTAGTGGTAAGGGACTACCTAGCACAGATACGCAGTATTTT. As protein: CASGKGLPSTDTQYF.